This T cell receptor (beta chain) was recovered during a study of OX40 agonist ivuxolimab in advanced cancers. Study-level results: Patients with a partial response at 0.1-3.0 mg/kg had among the lowest clonal expansion. Antigen specificity was not determined for the expanded peripheral T cells.

This clone has just a few counts. Its antigen is not identified. The repertoire was sequenced with immunoSEQ multiplex PCR; TCRdb's copy has only in-frame clones and lacks some. The data hold around 52,000 clones, with approximately 83% observed a single time. Trimming took off 2 bases at V and 8 bases at J, with 13 bases between the two ends. CDR1 and CDR2 from the germline V gene are MNHEY and SVGAGI. The CDR3 consists of 14 residues. The V gene is TRBV6-5, the J gene TRBJ1-3; D is uncertain. The receptor comes from an adult with an advanced solid tumor such as melanoma, head and neck, liver or kidney cancer. The starting material was CD4+ or CD8+ T cells sorted from blood, obtained in a trial of the OX40 agonist ivuxolimab. The CDR3: CASSYGPGGDTIYF. The CDR3 bases are TGTGCCAGCAGTTACGGTCCGGGAGGAGACACCATATATTTT.